The rows below give T cell receptor beta chains drawn from one sample of a study of T cell responses to AZD1222 COVID-19 vaccine. Profiled with immunoSEQ multiplex PCR; TCRdb holds only in-frame clones, not every one. The table shows 52,000 or so clones, with around 85% occurring only once. The sample here was peripheral blood, taken on day 0 of MenACWY control vaccination. Receptors originate from an adult in good health. Both conserved end residues are part of each CDR3. The D gene is left open where the match is weak. Only some rows state a clone size, as once, few, many or a class for expanded clones.

J	size	D	V	length	DNA	CDR3
TRBJ2-1	-	TRBD1	TRBV28	14	TGTGCCAGCAGTCTGACAGGGTTCTACAATGAGCAGTTCTTC	CASSLTGFYNEQFF
TRBJ2-2	-	-	TRBV15	12	TGTGCCACCAGCAGTTATACCGGGGAGCTGTTTTTT	CATSSYTGELFF
TRBJ2-3	-	TRBD2	TRBV5-1	15	TGCGCCAGCAGCTACGGGACTAGAAGCACAGATACGCAGTATTTT	CASSYGTRSTDTQYF
TRBJ1-2	-	-	TRBV28	17	TGTGCCAGCAGTTCCTCCGGTTCCGGGACGGCGTCTAGTGGCTACACCTTC	CASSSSGSGTASSGYTF
TRBJ2-1	-	TRBD1	TRBV6-5	15	TGTGCCAGCAGGCACCGGGACAGGTCCTACAATGAGCAGTTCTTC	CASRHRDRSYNEQFF
TRBJ1-2	few	-	TRBV10-2	15	TGCGCCAGCAGTGAGTCGACCGGGGCTCGGAATGGCTACACCTTC	CASSESTGARNGYTF
TRBJ1-5	-	-	TRBV15	14	TGTGCCACCAGCAGAGATACGGGGGATCAGCCCCAGCATTTT	CATSRDTGDQPQHF
TRBJ2-3	-	TRBD2	TRBV10-3	18	TGTGCCATCAGTATTAAATTTCAACTAGCGGGTAGCACAGATACGCAGTATTTT	CAISIKFQLAGSTDTQYF
TRBJ1-2	-	-	TRBV6-5	11	TGTGCCAGCAGTTACGAGGGTGCATACACCTTC	CASSYEGAYTF
TRBJ1-6	-	-	TRBV7-8	17	TGTGCCAGCAGCTTAATCAAGGGCACCTCCTATAATTCACCCCTCCACTTT	CASSLIKGTSYNSPLHF
TRBJ1-2	-	-	TRBV19	14	TGTGCCAGTAGTAATGTAGCTGGAGTCTCGGGCTACACCTTC	CASSNVAGVSGYTF
TRBJ1-1	once	-	TRBV19	13	TGTGCCAGTAGTAACCCAAGGAACACTGAAGCTTTCTTT	CASSNPRNTEAFF
TRBJ2-5	few	-	TRBV28	14	TGTGCCAGCAGTTTATCCTACAACCAAGAGACCCAGTACTTC	CASSLSYNQETQYF
TRBJ2-7	-	TRBD1	TRBV28	15	TGTGCCAGCGGAACAAGGGGGACAGGGAATTACGAGCAGTACTTC	CASGTRGTGNYEQYF
TRBJ1-2	-	-	TRBV5-1	14	TGCGCCAGTGGAGGGGGAAGTGGAAACTATGGCTACACCTTC	CASGGGSGNYGYTF
TRBJ2-7	-	-	TRBV6-2/TRBV6-3	14	TGTGCCAGCAGTTATGGCGGGACCTCCTACGAGCAGTACTTC	CASSYGGTSYEQYF
TRBJ2-2	-	-	TRBV12-3/TRBV12-4	13	TGTGCCAGCAGTCCACTGAACACCGGGGAGCTGTTTTTT	CASSPLNTGELFF
TRBJ2-1	-	TRBD2	TRBV6-2/TRBV6-3	14	TGTGCCAGCAGTTACGAGCGGGGGTACAATGAGCAGTTCTTC	CASSYERGYNEQFF
TRBJ2-7	-	TRBD1	TRBV24-1	15	TGTGCCACCAGTGATTCCCGACAGGGGGCCTACGAGCAGTACTTC	CATSDSRQGAYEQYF
TRBJ2-7	few	-	TRBV7-8	11	TGTGCCAGCAGCTCCCCATACGAGCAGTACTTC	CASSSPYEQYF
TRBJ1-5	few	-	TRBV2	14	TGTGCCAGCAGTGAAACTGGCTTTAATCAGCCCCAGCATTTT	CASSETGFNQPQHF
TRBJ2-2	-	-	TRBV5-1	17	TGCGCCAGCAGCTTGTGGGAACCCGGTCCCAACACCGGGGAGCTGTTTTTT	CASSLWEPGPNTGELFF
TRBJ2-6	-	-	TRBV7-2	12	TGTGCCACCTTCTCTGGGGCCAACGTCCTGACTTTC	CATFSGANVLTF
TRBJ2-7	-	-	TRBV6-2/TRBV6-3	18	TGTGCCAGCAACCCCGTCCCTCGGTCAGGCCCAGTTTATTACGAGCAGTACTTC	CASNPVPRSGPVYYEQYF
TRBJ1-1	-	-	TRBV7-9	15	TGTGCCAGCAGCTCCTTCGGGGGAATGAACACTGAAGCTTTCTTT	CASSSFGGMNTEAFF
TRBJ2-1	-	-	TRBV2	15	TGTGCCAGCAGTGAGGAGGGACTCTCCTACAATGAGCAGTTCTTC	CASSEEGLSYNEQFF
TRBJ2-1	-	-	TRBV9	13	TGTGCCAGCAGCCCCGGAGCCTCCAATGAGCAGTTCTTC	CASSPGASNEQFF
TRBJ1-1	once	-	TRBV30	10	TGTGCGGTAGGAAGGACTGAAGCTTTCTTT	CAVGRTEAFF
TRBJ2-5	once	-	TRBV4-1	16	TGCGCCAGCAGCCAAGGAGGTCAAGGGGGGCAAGAGACCCAGTACTTC	CASSQGGQGGQETQYF
TRBJ2-3	once	TRBD1	TRBV19	15	TGTGCCAGTAGACCGACAGGGATGAACACAGATACGCAGTATTTT	CASRPTGMNTDTQYF
TRBJ2-7	few	TRBD1	TRBV4-1	17	TGCGCCAGCAGCCAAGCCCCCACCGGGACAGGGGGGGTCGAGCAGTACTTC	CASSQAPTGTGGVEQYF
TRBJ2-3	-	TRBD2	TRBV28	16	TGTGCCAGCATCGGGACTAGCGGGAGGAGGACCGATACGCAGTATTTT	CASIGTSGRRTDTQYF
TRBJ2-3	-	-	TRBV7-8	13	TGTGCCAGCAGCCTGGGCCCGGGGGATACGCAGTATTTT	CASSLGPGDTQYF
TRBJ1-5	few	-	TRBV28	18	TGTGCCAGCAGTTTATGGAGTAGGCAGGGTACTAACAATCAGCCCCAGCATTTT	CASSLWSRQGTNNQPQHF
TRBJ2-2	once	TRBD1	TRBV5-1	15	TGCGCCAGCAGCTCAGGACAGGATCCCACCGGGGAGCTGTTTTTT	CASSSGQDPTGELFF
TRBJ2-1	-	TRBD1	TRBV7-2	17	TGTGCCAGCAGCTTAGCTACTACAGGGGTAATCTACAATGAGCAGTTCTTC	CASSLATTGVIYNEQFF
TRBJ2-1	-	-	TRBV7-6	16	TGTGCCAGCAGCTCGGTGGACGCGAGCTCCTACAATGAGCAGTTCTTC	CASSSVDASSYNEQFF
TRBJ2-1	few	-	TRBV4-1	16	TGCGCCAGCAGCCAAGTAAACCTAGTCACATACAATGAGCAGTTCTTC	CASSQVNLVTYNEQFF
TRBJ1-2	-	-	TRBV28	14	TGTGCCAGCAGTTTAGTCTCCCGAAACTATGGCTACACCTTC	CASSLVSRNYGYTF
TRBJ2-7	-	TRBD1	TRBV5-6	14	TGTGCCAGCAGCTTCCTGGGACAGGGGTACGAGCAGTACTTC	CASSFLGQGYEQYF
TRBJ2-1	-	-	TRBV4-2	17	TGTGCCAGCAGCCAGACCCGGGACGCAGGCGCCTACAATGAGCAGTTCTTC	CASSQTRDAGAYNEQFF
TRBJ1-5	once	-	TRBV2	15	TGTGCCAGCAGTAGGGACCACCTCTCTAATCAGCCCCAGCATTTT	CASSRDHLSNQPQHF
TRBJ2-7	-	-	TRBV3-1/TRBV3-2	14	TGTGCCAGCAGCCAACCCACTAGTGGCTACGAGCAGTACTTC	CASSQPTSGYEQYF
TRBJ2-1	-	-	TRBV5-1	13	TGCGCCAGCAGCTTGGATGGCGGAAGGGAGCAGTTCTTC	CASSLDGGREQFF
TRBJ2-1	-	-	TRBV3-1/TRBV3-2	16	TGTGCCAGCAGCCAAGATTTAGCGTCCCTGAGTTGGGAGCAGTTCTTC	CASSQDLASLSWEQFF
TRBJ2-3	-	TRBD2	TRBV27	15	TGTGCCAGCACCTCTGCGGGAGCGTTGACAGATACGCAGTATTTT	CASTSAGALTDTQYF
TRBJ2-2	-	-	TRBV7-9	18	TGTGCCAGCAGCTTAAGTATGGGACCGGTTTCGAACACCGGGGAGCTGTTTTTT	CASSLSMGPVSNTGELFF
TRBJ1-5	few	-	TRBV6-2/TRBV6-3	14	TGTGCCAGCAGTTATAGCGAAACTAATCAGCCCCAGCATTTT	CASSYSETNQPQHF
TRBJ2-3	once	TRBD2	TRBV2	20	TGTGCCAGCAGCGGAGGGGGGCTAGCGGGAGGCACCACTAGCACAGATACGCAGTATTTT	CASSGGGLAGGTTSTDTQYF
TRBJ1-1	-	-	TRBV11-2	14	TGTGCCAGCAGCTTACTGGGGGGGCCCGGAGAAGCTTTCTTT	CASSLLGGPGEAFF
TRBJ2-4	-	-	TRBV5-1	13	TGCGCCAGCAGCCCCTTAGCCAAAAACATTCAGTACTTC	CASSPLAKNIQYF
TRBJ2-5	-	TRBD1	TRBV18	13	TGTGCCAGCTCACCGGACAGGAAAGAGACCCAGTACTTC	CASSPDRKETQYF
TRBJ2-2	-	-	TRBV11-3	16	TGTGCCAGCAGCTTAGGATCAGAGTCGAACACCGGGGAGCTGTTTTTT	CASSLGSESNTGELFF
TRBJ2-7	-	-	TRBV7-8	15	TGTGCCAGCACTCTCCCTGGACGGGACACCTACGAGCAGTACTTC	CASTLPGRDTYEQYF